The sample holds a few counts of the clone carrying this T cell receptor beta chain. Antigen specificity is unknown. The CDR3 contains 14 residues. Between the trimmed V and J ends, which lost 11 bases and 8 bases, there was a span of 22 bases. Then a second PCR, running roughly 7 to 11 cycles, was carried out with a sample-barcoded 5' primer and a J-beta primer mix. Every single cDNA molecule received a tag from a template-switch adaptor with 12 random nucleotides. TCRdb processed the 5' RACE reads anew with MiXCR; each CDR3 protein has one entry. The sample comprises fewer than 800,000 distinct CDR3 sequences, over 45% of which are singletons, and around a third rests with the top ten. The sample originates from a study of blood T cells in healthy people across ages. General observations from the study: Age advanced and TCR beta diversity per million T cells fell, roughly linearly.

The rearrangement uses TRBV12-3 or TRBV12-4 and TRBJ2-1, with a possible D match to TRBD2 (5 bases). The origin of this receptor is a woman in her sixties in good health. The sample consisted of blood. CDR3 in DNA: TGTGCCGGATCCGCCGGAGGCCCCCCTGATGAGCAGTTCTTC. Protein: CAGSAGGPPDEQFF.